Each of the 13 T cell receptor beta chains below was sequenced from the same sample in a study of blood T cell repertoires in COVID-19. Here immunoSEQ multiplex PCR was the method, and the copy in TCRdb shows in-frame clones only, minus some. Among more than 35,000 clones listed, about 88% were seen once. The source material was peripheral blood. Receptors were obtained from a man between 60 and 75 years old with active COVID-19.

The V and J genes are TRBV2 and TRBJ2-3, with TRBD2 matching 9 bases. Germline V lookup: CDR1 SNHLY, CDR2 FYNNEI. CDR3 length equals 16 residues. V lost 3 bases to trimming and J lost 5 bases; unmatched junction nucleotides: 9. The CDR3 sequence: CASSDGVAGDVDTQYF. The DNA of the CDR3 is TGTGCCAGCAGTGATGGGGTAGCGGGAGATGTAGATACGCAGTATTTT. Drawing the rest from reference TRBV2 and TRBJ2-3, the complete variable domain is EPEVTQTPSHQVTQMGQEVILRCVPISNHLYFYWYRQILGQKVEFLVSFYNNEISEKSEIFDDQFSVERPDGSNFTLKIRSTKLEDSAMYFCASSDGVAGDVDTQYFGPGTRLTVL.

The V call is TRBV12-3 or TRBV12-4, the J call TRBJ1-2; D ambiguous. The CDR3 covers 13 residues. The germline V and J ends were trimmed by 2 bases and 8 bases, with 12 bases remaining between them. The CDR3 region is CASSLYPGGGYTF. CDR3 in DNA: TGTGCCAGCAGTTTATACCCCGGCGGGGGCTACACCTTC.

This clone was observed once. The rearrangement uses TRBV6-5 and TRBJ1-2, with D possibly TRBD1 on 6 matching bases. V was clipped by 11 bases and J by 6 bases, with 22 bases between them. From germline, CDR1 is MNHEY and CDR2 SVGAGI. The CDR3 loop spans 14 amino acids. The CDR3 DNA reads TGTGCCTCACTGTGGGGGGGCATTTGGAATGGCTACACCTTC. It codes for CASLWGGIWNGYTF.

The rearrangement joins TRBV7-3 to TRBJ2-7; 7 nucleotides agree with TRBD2. Trimming took 4 bases from V and 3 from J; bases not matched to a gene: 6. CDR3 length: 14 residues. CDR1 is SGHTA, CDR2 FQGTGA, per germline. The DNA for the CDR3 is TGTGCCAGCAGCTCGAGCGGGGCCTACTACGAGCAGTACTTC. Amino acid sequence: CASSSSGAYYEQYF. Combining the CDR3 with reference TRBV7-3 and TRBJ2-7 gives the whole variable domain GAGVSQTPSNKVTEKGKYVELRCDPISGHTALYWYRQSLGQGPEFLIYFQGTGAADDSGLPNDRFFAVRPEGSVSTLKIQRTERGDSAVYLCASSSSGAYYEQYFGPGTRLTVT.

This chain uses TRBV2 with TRBJ2-3; the match to TRBD1 covers 7 bases. J was trimmed by 4 bases and V by 7 bases; bases with no gene match: 8. The CDR3 runs 14 residues. Per germline, CDR1 SNHLY and CDR2 FYNNEI. The CDR3 nucleotides are TGTGCCAGCACAGACAGGGTGGTGGCAGATACGCAGTATTTT. It translates to CASTDRVVADTQYF.

The rearrangement links TRBV5-1 to TRBJ2-1, with TRBD2 matching 7 bases. The CDR3 spans 15 residues. CDR1 is SGHRS and CDR2 is YFSETQ in the germline V gene. Trimming took 4 bases from V and 2 from J; bases not matched to a gene: 6. CDR3 DNA: TGCGCCAGCAGCCCCCTAGCGGAGCCCTACAATGAGCAGTTCTTC. This sequence encodes CASSPLAEPYNEQFF.

In DNA, the CDR3 is TGTGCCAGCAGTTCACCCCGGGACAGAGACACCGGGGAGCTGTTTTTT. This codes for CASSSPRDRDTGELFF. The genes are TRBV5-4 and TRBJ2-2, with 7 bases fitting TRBD1. J lost 3 bases, V lost 5 bases, and 10 bases had no gene match. The CDR3 has 16 amino acids. Germline values: CDR1 SGHNT, CDR2 YYREEE (reference sequence).

The rearrangement joins TRBV30 to TRBJ2-1; D might be TRBD2 (6 bases). Deletions cut 0 bases from V and 7 bases from J, with 13 bases between. Germline lookup yields CDR1 GTSNPN and CDR2 SVGIG (reference sequence). The CDR3 runs to 14 residues. The CDR3 loop is CAWSVPGRGNEQFF. CDR3 in DNA: TGTGCCTGGAGTGTCCCCGGGAGAGGGAATGAGCAGTTCTTC. Supplemented by reference TRBV30 and TRBJ2-1, the full variable domain reads SQTIHQWPATLVQPVGSPLSLECTVEGTSNPNLYWYRQAAGRGLQLLFYSVGIGQISSEVPQNLSASRPQDRQFILSSKKLLLSDSGFYLCAWSVPGRGNEQFFGPGTRLTVL.

The rearrangement uses TRBV24-1 and TRBJ2-3; 9 bases map to TRBD1. V was clipped by 7 bases and J by 1 base; unmatched bases: 2. Germline assignment: CDR1 KGHDR and CDR2 SFDVKD. The CDR3 totals 14 residues. The CDR3 DNA reads as TGTGCCACCAGGGGACAGGGCCGCACAGATACGCAGTATTTT. Protein sequence: CATRGQGRTDTQYF.

J is TRBJ2-5 and V is TRBV3-1 (or the pseudogene TRBV3-2), with a possible D match to TRBD1 (6 bases). This CDR3 contains 14 residues. V lost 1 base to trimming and J lost 1 base, with 7 bases between them. Germline CDR1 and CDR2: LGHDT and YNNKEL (reference sequence). Written as DNA, the CDR3 is TGTGCCAGCAGCCAAGTACAGGGCCAAGAGACCCAGTACTTC. Translated: CASSQVQGQETQYF.

J is TRBJ1-5 and V is TRBV23-1; D is unclear. TRBV23-1 is placed among ORFs of uncertain function. Trimming took 0 bases from V and 1 from J, leaving 10 bases between them. The CDR3 has 16 residues. The DNA of the CDR3 is TGCGCCAGCAGTCAATCAGGAGATTACAGCAATCAGCCCCAGCATTTT. Residues: CASSQSGDYSNQPQHF.

V gene TRBV2 combines with J gene TRBJ2-1; D unresolved. Per germline, CDR1 SNHLY and CDR2 FYNNEI. The length of the CDR3 is 13 residues. V was shortened by 3 bases and J by 9 bases, with 12 bases between the two germline ends. CDR3 sequence: CASSDLINGEQFF. CDR3 bases: TGTGCCAGCAGTGATCTCATCAACGGTGAGCAGTTCTTC.

The chain links TRBV7-9 to TRBJ1-2, with a weak D call TRBD1 (6 bases). Germline V gene data show CDR1 as SEHNR and CDR2 as FQNEAQ (reference sequence). The CDR3 length is 14 residues. The V end was cut by 3 bases, the J end by 7 bases, with 15 bases between. This CDR3 is CASSFTQGSGGYTF. The CDR3 DNA reads TGTGCCAGCAGCTTTACACAGGGTTCTGGTGGCTACACCTTC.